These 22 T cell receptor beta chains originate from one sample sequenced in a study of blood T cell repertoires in COVID-19. The assay was immunoSEQ multiplex PCR, and TCRdb's table has in-frame clones only and misses some. The sample holds about 330,000 clones; roughly 87% are singletons and the top ten take more than 0.8%. What was sequenced was PBMCs or T cells enriched from blood (not recorded which). All receptors come from a woman aged 25 to 39 who had recovered from COVID-19.

The chain combines TRBV6-5 with TRBJ2-7, with 15 bases fitting TRBD2. V was clipped by 6 bases and J by 6 bases; unmatched bases: 6. Germline lookup yields CDR1 MNHEY and CDR2 SVGAGI. The CDR3 loop spans 15 amino acids. CDR3: CASSRGLAGGREQYF. The DNA of the CDR3 is TGTGCCAGCAGCAGGGGACTAGCGGGGGGCCGCGAGCAGTACTTC.

The rearrangement joins TRBV28 to TRBJ2-7; 9 nucleotides align to TRBD1. Looked up from germline, CDR1 is MDHEN and CDR2 is SYDVKM. V was pared by 6 bases and J by 7 bases, with 7 bases of the junction left unmatched. The CDR3 sequence is 13 residues long. For the CDR3, the DNA is TGTGCCAGCAGACAGGGGGCTCGATATGAGCAGTACTTC. Residues: CASRQGARYEQYF.

The chain carries TRBV24-1 and TRBJ2-5, with D tentatively TRBD2 (7 bases). This CDR3 has 17 residues. Germline assignment: CDR1 KGHDR and CDR2 SFDVKD. Trimming removed 4 bases at V and 1 base at J, with 18 bases between. Here the CDR3 reads CATSDPARGGSQETQYF. The CDR3 region has the DNA TGTGCCACCAGTGACCCCGCTAGGGGGGGGAGCCAAGAGACCCAGTACTTC.

This chain connects TRBV6-5 to TRBJ2-2; the match to TRBD1 covers 9 bases. Germline V gives CDR1 MNHEY, CDR2 SVGAGI. V lost 4 bases and J lost 5; bases outside the gene matches: 5. CDR3 size: 15 residues. DNA of the CDR3: TGTGCCAGCAGTTCACCGGGACAGGGTACCGGGGAGCTGTTTTTT. It encodes CASSSPGQGTGELFF.

V usage is TRBV6-1 and J usage is TRBJ1-3; 7 bases map to TRBD1. The CDR3 extends over 16 amino acids. Unmatched junction bases numbered 6, after V lost 2 bases and J lost 2 bases. Germline CDR1 is MNHNS and CDR2 is SASEGT. The CDR3 is CASSESLTGAGNTIYF. DNA for the CDR3: TGTGCCAGCAGTGAAAGCCTCACAGGGGCTGGAAACACCATATATTTT.

The chain carries TRBV20-1 and TRBJ2-5; 12 nucleotides agree with TRBD2. The CDR3 is made up of 15 amino acids. Germline loops: CDR1 DFQATT, CDR2 SNEGSKA (reference sequence). Losses at the gene ends were 3 bases for V and 4 bases for J; bases not matched to a gene: 6. CDR3 bases: TGCAGTGCTAGTGGCCGGACTAGCGGGGCAGAGACCCAGTACTTC. Encoded protein: CSASGRTSGAETQYF.

This clone was found once. V usage is TRBV20-1 and J usage is TRBJ1-2, with D unclear. With 3 bases removed from V and 4 bases from J, the gap between germline ends came to 6 bases. The CDR3 is 11 amino acids. CDR1 and CDR2 from the germline V gene are DFQATT and SNEGSKA (reference sequence). The CDR3 protein is CSASPVYGYTF. The DNA for the CDR3 is TGCAGTGCTAGCCCAGTCTATGGCTACACCTTC.

This chain joins TRBV2 and TRBJ1-6, with 8 nucleotides matching TRBD1. The CDR3 is 16 amino acids. Germline CDR1 SNHLY, CDR2 FYNNEI. V dropped 5 bases and J dropped 8; count of bases not matched to a gene: 11. The CDR3 sequence: CASSRGAGGQDSPLHF. The CDR3 DNA follows: TGTGCCAGCAGTCGAGGGGCAGGGGGACAGGATTCACCCCTCCACTTT. Full variable domain (remainder filled in from reference TRBV2 and TRBJ1-6): EPEVTQTPSHQVTQMGQEVILRCVPISNHLYFYWYRQILGQKVEFLVSFYNNEISEKSEIFDDQFSVERPDGSNFTLKIRSTKLEDSAMYFCASSRGAGGQDSPLHFGNGTRLTVT.

A remark on this clone: This sequence may be a read error, since a much larger clone differs from it by one base. The chain joins TRBV5-6 to TRBJ1-5; D unclear. Germline V gives CDR1 SGHDT, CDR2 YYEEEE. V was clipped by 4 bases and J by 0 bases, with 2 bases between them. This CDR3 is built from 12 residues. CDR3 protein: CASSLSNQPQHF. DNA for the CDR3: TGTGCCAGCAGCCTTAGCAATCAGCCCCAGCATTTT.

This clone was counted between two and nine times. The chain has TRBV7-2 and TRBJ1-5; no clear D. The V end lost 1 base, the J end lost 0 bases, and 7 bases lay between the germline ends. The CDR3 contains 15 residues. Germline V lookup: CDR1 SGHTA, CDR2 FQGNSA. The CDR3 protein is CASSLGAASNQPQHF. DNA of the CDR3: TGTGCCAGCAGCTTAGGCGCGGCTAGCAATCAGCCCCAGCATTTT.

The chain uses TRBV3-1 (or the pseudogene TRBV3-2) and TRBJ1-3, with D tentatively TRBD1 (6 bases). Trimming removed 1 base at V and 4 bases at J, with 8 bases between. CDR1 and CDR2 from the germline V gene are LGHDT and YNNKEL (reference sequence). This CDR3 contains 14 residues. In DNA, the CDR3 is TGTGCCAGCAGCCAAGGGGGGACAGGAAACACCATATATTTT. This sequence encodes CASSQGGTGNTIYF.

J is TRBJ2-1 and V is TRBV30, with TRBD2 identical over 9 bases. The J segment lost 5 bases and the V segment lost 2 bases, leaving 7 bases of the junction unmatched. The V gene's germline CDR1 is GTSNPN and CDR2 SVGIG (reference sequence). The CDR3 spans 15 residues. The CDR3 coding sequence is TGTGCCTGGAGTAGAGGTAGCGGGGGAGACAATGAGCAGTTCTTC. Amino acid sequence: CAWSRGSGGDNEQFF.

The chain recombines TRBV6-1 with TRBJ2-7; possibly TRBD2 for D (7 bases). Germline V gene data show CDR1 as MNHNS and CDR2 as SASEGT. Trimming cost V 0 bases and J 2 bases, with 8 bases left between them. CDR3 length: 14 residues. CDR3 amino acids: CASSEAGGPYEQYF. The CDR3 bases are TGTGCCAGCAGTGAAGCGGGGGGGCCCTACGAGCAGTACTTC.

This clone was seen a few times. The V and J genes are TRBV6-4 and TRBJ1-2; no clear D. The germline V and J ends were trimmed by 6 bases and 4 bases, with 18 bases remaining between them. The CDR3 loop spans 15 amino acids. Germline V lookup: CDR1 MRHNA, CDR2 SNTAGT. DNA for the CDR3: TGTGCCAGCAGAGTCCCCCGAGGGCCCCTCTATGGCTACACCTTC. Protein product: CASRVPRGPLYGYTF.

This clone was picked up one time. This sequence joins TRBV7-6 and TRBJ2-5, with D maybe TRBD1 (6 bases). Germline CDR1 SGHVS, CDR2 FNYEAQ. The V gene lost 2 bases and the J gene lost 0 bases, with 10 bases spanning the gap. The CDR3 runs to 15 residues. The CDR3 DNA is TGTGCCAGCAGCTTAATCCAGGGGTACCAAGAGACCCAGTACTTC. The encoded protein is CASSLIQGYQETQYF.

This sequence joins TRBV5-1 and TRBJ2-7, with 10 bases matching TRBD2. V was clipped by 4 bases and J by 13 bases; unmatched bases: 20. CDR3 size: 16 residues. CDR1 is SGHRS and CDR2 is YFSETQ in the germline V gene. The CDR3 nucleotides are TGCGCCAGCAGCCCAAATCCCCCCCTTAAGCGGGGGGGCCGATACTTC. Translating it yields CASSPNPPLKRGGRYF. The whole variable domain, filled in from reference TRBV5-1 and TRBJ2-7, reads KAGVTQTPRYLIKTRGQQVTLSCSPISGHRSVSWYQQTPGQGLQFLFEYFSETQRNKGNFPGRFSGRQFSNSRSEMNVSTLELGDSALYLCASSPNPPLKRGGRYFGPGTRLTVT.

The V call is TRBV5-1, the J call TRBJ2-7; 8 nucleotides align to TRBD1. CDR1 is SGHRS, CDR2 YFSETQ, per germline. The CDR3 totals 15 residues. The V gene end was trimmed by 3 bases and the J gene end by 7 bases; junction bases not matched to a gene: 12. The CDR3 DNA follows: TGCGCCAGCAGCTCGCCGGGACAGGTTTATTTGGAGCAGTACTTC. Translating gives CASSSPGQVYLEQYF.

The rearrangement uses TRBV28 and TRBJ1-5; 9 nucleotides agree with TRBD1. Germline CDR1 and CDR2: MDHEN and SYDVKM. The CDR3 is made up of 17 amino acids. V gave up 6 bases and J gave up 2 bases; unmatched junction bases: 11. The CDR3 nucleotides read TGTGCCAGCAGCACCGGGACAGGGTCGTGGGGCAATCAGCCCCAGCATTTT. Amino acid sequence: CASSTGTGSWGNQPQHF.

V gene TRBV24-1 combines with J gene TRBJ1-5; 8 bases align to TRBD1. Looked up from germline, CDR1 is KGHDR and CDR2 is SFDVKD. This CDR3 is 20 amino acids long. The J segment lost 1 base and the V segment lost 1 base, leaving 14 bases of the junction unmatched. DNA of the CDR3: TGTGCCACCAGTGATTTATTAAACCGACGGACAGGGTCAAGCAATCAGCCCCAGCATTTT. Encoded protein: CATSDLLNRRTGSSNQPQHF.

V gene TRBV29-1 combines with J gene TRBJ2-1; no clear D. CDR3 size: 11 residues. Per the germline V gene, CDR1 is SQVTM and CDR2 is ANQGSEA. V lost 8 bases, J lost 8 bases, and 13 bases lay in between. The CDR3 is CSSGQRDEQFF. CDR3 nucleotides: TGCAGCTCGGGTCAGCGCGATGAGCAGTTCTTC.

This clone was picked up one time. The chain recombines TRBV13 with TRBJ1-1; weak D call: TRBD1 (5 bases). V was clipped by 5 bases and J by 5 bases, with 15 bases between them. CDR1 and CDR2 from the germline V gene are PRHDT and FYEKMQ (reference sequence). The CDR3 spans 14 residues. Here the CDR3 reads CASSPRRGFTEAFF. CDR3 nucleotides: TGTGCCAGCAGCCCCCGGAGGGGCTTTACTGAAGCTTTCTTT.

The rearrangement links TRBV5-1 to TRBJ1-1, with D unresolved. The CDR3 loop spans 14 amino acids. In germline, CDR1 is SGHRS, CDR2 YFSETQ. V gave up 4 bases and J gave up 1 base, with 11 bases separating them. This chain's CDR3 is CASSTQTENTEAFF. The DNA for the CDR3 is TGCGCCAGCAGCACCCAGACTGAGAACACTGAAGCTTTCTTT. Together with reference TRBV5-1 and TRBJ1-1, the CDR3 gives the full variable domain: KAGVTQTPRYLIKTRGQQVTLSCSPISGHRSVSWYQQTPGQGLQFLFEYFSETQRNKGNFPGRFSGRQFSNSRSEMNVSTLELGDSALYLCASSTQTENTEAFFGQGTRLTVV.